Shown below are 10 T cell receptor beta chains from a single sample sequenced in a study of blood T cell repertoires in COVID-19. The table came from immunoSEQ multiplex PCR; TCRdb's copy has only in-frame clones and leaves some out. The sample lists about 280,000 clones; 85% were seen once. The specimen sequenced was PBMCs or T cells enriched from blood (not recorded which). These receptors were obtained from a woman aged 45-65 years who had recovered from COVID-19.

The table lists this clone with a few counts. The V gene is TRBV9, the J gene TRBJ1-1, with D possibly being TRBD1 (5 bases). The CDR3 runs 16 residues. The germline V gene has CDR1 SGDLS and CDR2 YYNGEE. V gave up 0 bases and J gave up 1 base, with 13 bases separating them. CDR3 nucleotides: TGTGCCAGCAGCGTAGGGGAGGGGCCGGCGAACACTGAAGCTTTCTTT. Protein sequence: CASSVGEGPANTEAFF.

The V call is TRBV27, the J call TRBJ1-1; 9 bases match TRBD1. CDR3 size: 15 residues. The ends lost 5 bases at V and 1 base at J; junction bases unmatched: 5. The germline V gene encodes CDR1 MNHEY and CDR2 SMNVEV (reference sequence). CDR3 coding DNA: TGTGCCAGCAGTCCATCGGGACAGGGGAACACTGAAGCTTTCTTT. Translating gives CASSPSGQGNTEAFF.

The chain recombines TRBV19 with TRBJ2-2; TRBD2 matches 8 bases. The CDR3 spans 14 residues. The germline CDR1 and CDR2 sequences are LNHDA and SQIVND (reference sequence). Trimming took 6 bases from V and 3 from J; bases not matched to a gene: 3. CDR3 nucleotide sequence: TGTGCCAGTAGCCAGCGGGAGTACACCGGGGAGCTGTTTTTT. It yields the protein CASSQREYTGELFF.

A few counts support this clone. V is TRBV6-5 and J is TRBJ2-7, with a tentative D call TRBD1 (7 bases). Between the trimmed V and J ends, which lost 8 bases and 6 bases, there was a span of 20 bases. This CDR3 has 14 amino acids. Germline loops: CDR1 MNHEY, CDR2 SVGAGI. In DNA form, the CDR3 reads TGTGCCAGCGGGGGGACAGTCGTCCCTAGCGAGCAGTACTTC. Amino acid sequence: CASGGTVVPSEQYF.

This clone has a handful of counts. The gene calls are TRBV7-7 and TRBJ2-5, with TRBD1 as a possible D gene (5 bases). V shed 1 base and J shed 5 bases, with 14 bases lying between them. Germline CDR1 SSHAT, CDR2 FNYEAQ (reference sequence). This CDR3 is 15 amino acids long. The DNA for the CDR3 is TGTGCCAGCAGCTTAGGCCAGGGCGACCCGGAGACCCAGTACTTC. Protein sequence: CASSLGQGDPETQYF.

This rearrangement joins TRBV29-1 to TRBJ2-7; maybe TRBD1 (5 bases). Trimming removed 3 bases from V and 2 bases from J, with 17 bases in between. There are 15 residues in the CDR3. CDR1 is SQVTM, CDR2 ANQGSEA, per germline. The CDR3 loop is CSVDILRRGTYEQYF. CDR3 DNA sequence: TGCAGCGTTGATATCCTCAGAAGGGGCACCTACGAGCAGTACTTC.

This clone was detected only a few times. This rearrangement joins TRBV6-5 to TRBJ1-2; D uncertain. V was trimmed by 7 bases and J by 7 bases, leaving 16 bases between them. CDR1 and CDR2 (germline): MNHEY, SVGAGI. The CDR3 loop spans 13 amino acids. The CDR3 DNA sequence: TGTGCCAGCAAGACTGACCTGTACTCTGGCTACACCTTC. This encodes CASKTDLYSGYTF.

The sample holds one count of this clone. V gene TRBV4-1 combines with J gene TRBJ2-2, with 9 bases matching TRBD1. The CDR3 length is 15 residues. Germline CDR1 reads MGHRA; CDR2 reads YSYEKL. Germline trimming cut 4 bases from V and 4 bases from J; bases unmatched to any gene: 4. The CDR3 bases are TGCGCCAGCAGCCTACGGGACAGGGCCACCGGGGAGCTGTTTTTT. Protein: CASSLRDRATGELFF.

The chain employs TRBV6-5 and TRBJ1-3; a possible D gene is TRBD1 (6 bases). The ends were cut back, 2 bases at V and 3 bases at J, with 11 bases in the middle. The CDR3 has 15 amino acids. CDR1 and CDR2 (germline): MNHEY, SVGAGI. DNA for the CDR3: TGTGCCAGCAGTTACAGGGGGGGAGGTGGAAACACCATATATTTT. Amino acids: CASSYRGGGGNTIYF.

V and J are TRBV9 and TRBJ2-5; D gene ambiguous. Germline-derived CDR1 and CDR2 are SGDLS and YYNGEE. With 3 bases removed from V and 5 bases from J, the gap between germline ends came to 8 bases. This CDR3 is built from 12 residues. In DNA form, the CDR3 reads TGTGCCAGCAGCGGACATGGGGAGACCCAGTACTTC. This translates into CASSGHGETQYF.